The present T cell receptor beta chain was sequenced within a study of T-cell memory formation after mild COVID-19. Looking at the study overall: TCR clusters were largely donor specific.

This clonotype was seen at least ten times. Its matching antigen is unknown. The CDR3 totals 15 residues. V shed 4 bases and J 5 bases; nucleotides not matched to a gene: 10. The germline gives CDR1 GTSNPN, CDR2 SVGIG (reference sequence). Study results and limitations: Contracting clones from day 15 to 85 had balanced CD4/CD8; later expanders favoured CD4+. SARS-CoV-2 specificity of second-wave clones peaking day 37 was unconfirmed.

From the 5' RACE reads, TCRdb called clonotypes with MiXCR, one entry per CDR3 protein. Counted here are some 210,000 distinct CDR3 sequences, about 27% occurring once; the ten biggest clones make up approximately 10%. The chain recombines TRBV30 with TRBJ2-2; TRBD2 matches at 7 bases. The receptor comes from an adult woman who had mild COVID-19 (a few samples of this study predate the infection). Cell type and time point are not known. The source material was PBMCs or a T cell subset sorted from them (not recorded which). CDR3 nucleotide sequence: TGTGCCTGGATGATGGGGAGGGGACGAACCGGGGAGCTGTTTTTT. Its translation: CAWMMGRGRTGELFF.